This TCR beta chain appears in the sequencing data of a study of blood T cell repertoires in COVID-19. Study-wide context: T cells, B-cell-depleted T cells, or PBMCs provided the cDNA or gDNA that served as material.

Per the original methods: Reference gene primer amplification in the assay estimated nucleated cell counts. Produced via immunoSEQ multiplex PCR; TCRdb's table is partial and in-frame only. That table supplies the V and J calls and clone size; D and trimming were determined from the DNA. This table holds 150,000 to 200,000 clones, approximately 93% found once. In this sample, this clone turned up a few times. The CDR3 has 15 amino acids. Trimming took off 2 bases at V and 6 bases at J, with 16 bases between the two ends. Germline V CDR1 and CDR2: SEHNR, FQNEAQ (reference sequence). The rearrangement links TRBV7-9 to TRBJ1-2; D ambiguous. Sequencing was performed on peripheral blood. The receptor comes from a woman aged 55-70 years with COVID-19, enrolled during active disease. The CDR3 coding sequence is TGTGCCAGCAGCTTAACTCGGTCCACTTTAAATGGCTACACCTTC. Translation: CASSLTRSTLNGYTF.